Each of the 24 T cell receptor beta chains below was sequenced from the same sample in a study of human T cells and chemical hapten exposure. TCRdb used MiXCR to reprocess the RACE reads, holding one entry per CDR3 protein. Of tens of thousands of distinct CDR3 sequences in the sample, 10% to 13% are singletons; the top ten hold under 2.5%. This sample's time point: patch test 2, 6 weeks after DPC sensitization. Treatment in this sample: therapeutic diphenylcyclopropenone sensitization with weekly scalp DPC. Specimen: whole blood, collected in connection with sensitization to the hapten diphenylcyclopropenone (DPC). The receptors originated from a woman aged 30 to 39 with alopecia areata. Some clones in this sample may be carry-over from other donors' samples.

This clonotype was found many times. V gene TRBV6-5 combines with J gene TRBJ2-7; perhaps TRBD2 as D (5 bases). The germline V gene has CDR1 MNHEY and CDR2 SVGAGI. Deletions cut 8 bases from V and 3 bases from J, with 20 bases between. The CDR3 sequence is 15 residues long. The CDR3 DNA reads TGTGCCAGCGCGGGCTTGGACTCCCAAAACTACGAGCAGTACTTC. Its protein product is CASAGLDSQNYEQYF.

This clonotype occurred a few times. This chain connects TRBV7-8 to TRBJ1-4; TRBD1 aligns across 9 bases. The germline CDR1 and CDR2 sequences are SGHVS and FQNEAQ. The CDR3 is made up of 15 amino acids. With 1 base clipped from V and 7 bases from J, the junction kept 4 bases outside the gene matches. CDR3 residues: CASSLGQGGREKLFF. In DNA form, the CDR3 reads TGTGCCAGCAGCTTAGGACAGGGGGGACGTGAAAAACTGTTTTTT.

This clonotype was counted at least ten times. CDR3 bases: TGCAGCGTCCCCACGGTACACGTCGGAGGGGGCTACACCTTC. Protein: CSVPTVHVGGGYTF. The chain is built from TRBV29-1 and TRBJ1-2; the D is unclear. Germline V gene sequence: CDR1 SQVTM, CDR2 ANQGSEA. Trimming took 6 bases from V and 8 from J, leaving 22 bases between them. This CDR3 has 14 residues.

This clonotype has ten or more counts. The chain couples TRBV4-2 to TRBJ2-2, with TRBD2 as a possible D gene (6 bases). The germline CDR1 and CDR2 sequences are LGHNA and YNFKEQ. With 0 bases removed from V and 1 base from J, the gap between germline ends came to 15 bases. The CDR3 sequence is 18 residues long. In nucleotides, the CDR3 is TGTGCCAGCAGCCAAGAGACGACGGGAGCTCTGAACACCGGGGAGCTGTTTTTT. Its translation: CASSQETTGALNTGELFF.

This clonotype was picked up many times. The chain is built from TRBV5-1 and TRBJ2-5; 7 nucleotides align to TRBD1. The CDR3 has 14 residues. The ends lost 2 bases at V and 2 bases at J; junction bases unmatched: 3. In germline, CDR1 is SGHRS, CDR2 YFSETQ. This CDR3 reads CASSFGRGQETQYF. CDR3 bases: TGCGCCAGCAGCTTTGGCAGGGGGCAAGAGACCCAGTACTTC. The variable domain in full, with the rest retrieved from reference TRBV5-1 and TRBJ2-5, is KAGVTQTPRYLIKTRGQQVTLSCSPISGHRSVSWYQQTPGQGLQFLFEYFSETQRNKGNFPGRFSGRQFSNSRSEMNVSTLELGDSALYLCASSFGRGQETQYFGPGTRLLVL.

The rearrangement joins TRBV6-5 to TRBJ2-3; no firm D call. The V gene's germline CDR1 is MNHEY and CDR2 SVGAGI. V shed 0 bases and J shed 7 bases, with 14 bases lying between them. This CDR3 comprises 15 residues. CDR3 residues: CASSYSTLGHYTQYF. The CDR3 DNA reads as TGTGCCAGCAGTTACTCGACGCTAGGGCATTATACGCAGTATTTT.

This clonotype was seen more than once but under ten times. The chain is built from TRBV18 and TRBJ1-1; no clear D gene. Looked up from germline, CDR1 is KGHSH and CDR2 is LQKENI. This CDR3 spans 13 amino acids. V lost 6 bases to trimming and J lost 4 bases, with 12 bases between them. The CDR3 DNA reads as TGTGCCAGCTCTCCCAGTTGGAGCACTGAAGCTTTCTTT. This encodes CASSPSWSTEAFF.

This clonotype came up many times. As DNA, the CDR3 is TGTGCCAGCAGCCGAAGAACAGGGGTAGATTCACCCCTCCACTTT. Its protein product is CASSRRTGVDSPLHF. The chain combines TRBV5-5 with TRBJ1-6; 7 nucleotides match TRBD1. The CDR3 has 15 residues. CDR1 SGHKS and CDR2 YYEKEE come from the germline V gene (reference sequence). V lost 4 bases, J lost 8 bases, and 9 bases stayed unmatched.

This clonotype was detected ten times or more. The chain employs TRBV12-3 or TRBV12-4 and TRBJ2-3; TRBD2 matches 9 bases. There are 16 residues in the CDR3. The V gene end was trimmed by 0 bases and the J gene end by 2 bases; junction bases not matched to a gene: 3. CDR3 bases: TGTGCCAGCAGTTTAGCGCTAGCGGGATTCACAGATACGCAGTATTTT. Its protein is CASSLALAGFTDTQYF.

This clonotype was found many times. The chain combines TRBV7-7 with TRBJ2-3; 13 bases agree with TRBD2. The CDR3 sequence is 18 residues long. CDR1 and CDR2 (germline): SSHAT, FNYEAQ (reference sequence). V was pared by 5 bases and J by 0 bases, with 8 bases of the junction left unmatched. CDR3 nucleotide sequence: TGTGCCAGCAGCGCCGGGACTAGCGGGGCCCATAGCACAGATACGCAGTATTTT. Its translation: CASSAGTSGAHSTDTQYF.

This clonotype was detected many times. CDR3 DNA: TGTGCCAGCTCACCTCTAACCGTGCGCCAGGGGAATGAAAAACTGTTTTTT. Its translation: CASSPLTVRQGNEKLFF. This rearrangement joins TRBV18 to TRBJ1-4, with D tentatively TRBD1 (6 bases). The CDR3 covers 17 residues. Deletions cut 3 bases from V and 5 bases from J, with 19 bases between. CDR1 is KGHSH, CDR2 LQKENI, per germline.

On this clonotype itself: A much larger clone is a single base away; this may be a read error. The J gene is TRBJ2-4, the V gene TRBV6-2 or TRBV6-3, with no clear D. The CDR3 length is 18 residues. Germline V CDR1 and CDR2: MNHEY, SVGEGT. Trimming took 2 bases from V and 5 from J, leaving 22 bases between them. CDR3 coding DNA: TGTGCCAGCAGTTACCCCCCTCGGCGGACCCGATACGAAAACATTCAGTACTTC. Translating it yields CASSYPPRRTRYENIQYF.

This clonotype was seen at least ten times. This chain uses TRBV12-3 or TRBV12-4 with TRBJ1-2, with D uncertain. This CDR3 has 17 amino acids. V dropped 5 bases and J dropped 1 base, with 20 bases sitting between them. The chain's CDR3 is CASSPRVGGMNNYGYTF. Here the CDR3 DNA reads TGTGCCAGCAGTCCACGGGTAGGCGGCATGAATAACTATGGCTACACCTTC.

In its sample, this clonotype was seen a few times. The chain joins TRBV12-3 or TRBV12-4 to TRBJ2-7; D gene ambiguous. The CDR3 runs to 13 residues. Trimming removed 3 bases at V and 1 base at J, with 7 bases between. Here the CDR3 DNA reads TGTGCCAGCAGTTTTGAACCATCCTACGAGCAGTACTTC. Its translation is CASSFEPSYEQYF.

The chain employs TRBV2 and TRBJ2-1; D ambiguous. Trimming cost V 6 bases and J 8 bases, with 2 bases left between them. The V gene's germline CDR1 is SNHLY and CDR2 FYNNEI. This CDR3 region has 9 residues. The chain's CDR3 is CASRYEQFF. CDR3 coding DNA: TGTGCCAGCAGATATGAGCAGTTCTTC.

This chain uses TRBV10-3 with TRBJ2-5; a weak D match, TRBD2 (5 bases). V was cut by 5 bases and J by 5 bases, with 12 bases left in between. Germline assignment: CDR1 ENHRY and CDR2 SYGVKD. The CDR3 loop spans 13 amino acids. The CDR3 is CAISSNSEETQYF. CDR3 sequence (DNA): TGTGCCATCAGTAGTAATAGCGAGGAGACCCAGTACTTC.

The sample holds many counts of this clonotype. The chain carries TRBV6-5 and TRBJ1-1, with 9 bases identical to TRBD1. Germline V gives CDR1 MNHEY, CDR2 SVGAGI. Trimming removed 4 bases from V and 11 bases from J; junction bases left unmatched: 8. The CDR3 runs 13 residues. The CDR3 loop reads CASSSPGTGRAFF. DNA of the CDR3: TGTGCCAGCAGTTCGCCCGGGACAGGGAGGGCTTTCTTT.

This clonotype has at least ten counts. The rearrangement joins TRBV5-8 to TRBJ1-4, with 7 nucleotides matching TRBD1. V shed 9 bases and J 5 bases; nucleotides not matched to a gene: 7. CDR1 is SGHTS, CDR2 YDEGEE, per germline. This CDR3 is built from 13 residues. CDR3 DNA: TGTGCCACCGCGACAGGGTTGAATGAAAAACTGTTTTTT. This codes for CATATGLNEKLFF. Based on the CDR3 plus reference TRBV5-8 and TRBJ1-4, the full variable domain is EAGVTQSPTHLIKTRGQQATLRCSPISGHTSVYWYQQALGLGLQFLLWYDEGEERNRGNFPPRFSGRQFPNYSSELNVNALELEDSALYLCATATGLNEKLFFGSGTQLSVL.

This clonotype was counted only a few times. V gene TRBV30 combines with J gene TRBJ1-2, with a weak D call TRBD1 (5 bases). This CDR3 is built from 12 residues. CDR1 is GTSNPN, CDR2 SVGIG, per germline (reference sequence). Trimming removed 2 bases at V and 6 bases at J, with 10 bases between. The CDR3 loop reads CAWSSGFDGYTF. CDR3 DNA: TGTGCCTGGAGTTCAGGGTTTGATGGCTACACCTTC.

This clonotype was observed many times. The V call is TRBV20-1, the J call TRBJ2-1; the D gene is possibly TRBD2 (6 bases). V was cut by 3 bases and J by 7 bases, with 7 bases left in between. The V gene's germline CDR1 is DFQATT and CDR2 SNEGSKA (reference sequence). The CDR3 is made up of 11 amino acids. CDR3 DNA sequence: TGCAGTGCTAGCGGAGGGAATGAGCAGTTCTTC. It specifies CSASGGNEQFF.

Many counts were recorded for this clonotype. The rearrangement joins TRBV2 to TRBJ2-4; D remains ambiguous. The length of the CDR3 is 14 residues. The V gene's germline CDR1 is SNHLY and CDR2 FYNNEI. V was trimmed by 3 bases and J by 1 base, leaving 7 bases between them. The DNA for the CDR3 is TGTGCCAGCAGTGATCCCAGGGCCAAAAACATTCAGTACTTC. Translated: CASSDPRAKNIQYF.

As for this clonotype: Given a much more abundant clone one base away, this may be a read error. V gene TRBV20-1 combines with J gene TRBJ2-5; 9 nucleotides align to TRBD2. After removal of 6 bases from V and 3 bases from J, the junction contained 2 bases not matched to a gene. The CDR3 extends over 12 amino acids. Germline V gene sequence: CDR1 DFQATT, CDR2 SNEGSKA (reference sequence). The CDR3 protein is CSARLAEETQYF. As DNA, the CDR3 is TGCAGTGCCCGACTAGCGGAAGAGACCCAGTACTTC.

In this sample, this clonotype turned up many times. This chain links TRBV5-1 with TRBJ2-7; TRBD1 agrees at 10 bases. Germline CDR1 SGHRS, CDR2 YFSETQ. The CDR3 covers 15 residues. The trim removed 2 bases at V and 0 bases at J, leaving 2 bases unmatched. The CDR3 loop reads CASSFRTGGSYEQYF. The CDR3 DNA reads as TGCGCCAGCAGCTTTCGGACAGGGGGCTCCTACGAGCAGTACTTC.

This clonotype was recorded at least ten times. This chain uses TRBV6-6 with TRBJ1-1, with unresolved D. Germline CDR1 and CDR2: MNHNY and SVGAGI (reference sequence). The CDR3 extends over 15 amino acids. V was shortened by 2 bases and J by 0 bases, with 10 bases between the two germline ends. CDR3 sequence reads: CASSYGQTLNTEAFF. For the CDR3, the DNA is TGTGCCAGCAGTTACGGCCAGACTCTGAACACTGAAGCTTTCTTT.